This T cell receptor beta chain was documented in a study of cytomegalovirus exposure and HLA in healthy donors. Each donor was nominally healthy when sampled (though unrecorded immune exposures were likely). The V gene end was trimmed by 4 bases and the J gene end by 3 bases; junction bases not matched to a gene: 4. This CDR3 region has 14 residues. Germline loops: CDR1 SGHRS, CDR2 YFSETQ. PCR amplification relied on 60 Vbeta primers (plus 13 Jbeta primers). Per the original methods: An analysis that came later counted 80 million or so unique TCR beta chains, approximately 12 million shared. Repertoires were generated with immunoSEQ multiplex PCR, while TCRdb's copy carries only in-frame clones and drops some. V and J calls and clone size are as listed in that table; D and trimming were resolved from the DNA. Altogether some 170,000 clones are present, roughly 80% being singletons, with the ten largest covering 4% to 5%.

Sequencing used PBMCs. V usage is TRBV5-1 and J usage is TRBJ2-7; 10 bases are shared with TRBD1. The source is a woman aged 18-30 years in good health and CMV-seropositive. CDR3 DNA: TGCGCCAGCAGCCAGACAGGGGGCTTCTACGAGCAGTACTTC. Its protein is CASSQTGGFYEQYF.